Many counts were recorded for the clone carrying this T cell receptor (beta chain). These data are taken from a study of T cells after yellow fever vaccination. General study results and limits: A large majority of primary-vaccination clones showed up again after the booster (96% CD4, around 90% CD8). Clonotypes appearing in both CD4 and CD8 compartments existed, and their share was small.

CDR3 length equals 13 residues. By 5'RACE template switching, TCR cDNA was produced, with a universal primer site and UMIs added in the process. In TCRdb, the 5' RACE reads were re-called with MiXCR into one record per CDR3 protein. The sample carries about 13,000 distinct CDR3 sequences, roughly 4.6% recorded once. The chain links TRBV21-1 to TRBJ2-1; TRBD2 is the table's D call, not checked against the DNA. TRBV21-1 is termed a pseudogene. The receptor comes from a young man who received the YFV17D yellow fever vaccine. The input for sequencing was PBMCs, either bulk or a sorted T-cell subset (CD4+, CD8+, memory, or dextramer-sorted; not recorded which), taken 45 days after the yellow fever booster vaccination. CDR3 nucleotide sequence: TGTGCCAGCAGCGAGGCCCACGGGAATGAGCAGTTCTTC. Translated: CASSEAHGNEQFF.